The 9 T cell receptor beta chains presented below share a single source sample, sequenced in a study of CD8+ T cells in alopecia areata. Noted treatment: oral pan-JAK inhibitor, 5-10 mg twice daily. In each case, RNA was isolated and then reverse transcribed into cDNA as the sequencing template. Some clones are missing from TCRdb's copy, which holds only in-frame ones; the method was immunoSEQ multiplex PCR. This sample has under 300,000 clones, with over 45% found just once. Sequencing was performed on CD4+ T cells sorted from blood, taken at roughly week 53, from a patient treated with tofacitinib. These receptors were collected from a human donor with alopecia areata.

The sample holds a few counts of this clone. CDR3 sequence: CTGRGLTETQYF. CDR3 bases: TGCACCGGGAGGGGTCTGACGGAGACCCAGTACTTC. The chain employs TRBV29-1 and TRBJ2-5; 8 bases fit TRBD2. This CDR3 region has 12 residues. Germline V gene data show CDR1 as SQVTM and CDR2 as ANQGSEA.

The CDR3 is CASRQDGSSGANVLTF. The CDR3 DNA reads as TGTGCCAGCAGACAGGACGGTAGCTCTGGGGCCAACGTCCTGACTTTC. The chain has TRBV5-6 and TRBJ2-6; D possibly corresponds to TRBD1 (5 bases). The germline gives CDR1 SGHDT, CDR2 YYEEEE. The V end lost 5 bases, the J end lost 0 bases, and 12 bases lay between the germline ends. The CDR3 has 16 residues.

This clone has more than one count but fewer than ten. The chain uses TRBV6-5 and TRBJ1-6, with D possibly matching TRBD1 (5 bases). Germline CDR1 and CDR2: MNHEY and SVGAGI. The ends were cut back, 4 bases at V and 5 bases at J, with 12 bases in the middle. This CDR3 spans 15 amino acids. The CDR3 DNA reads TGTGCCAGCAGTTTTTCGACAGTGAATAATTCACCCCTCCACTTT. Residues: CASSFSTVNNSPLHF.

This clone was counted a few times. This chain links TRBV5-1 with TRBJ2-2; a weak D match, TRBD2 (5 bases). Germline assignment: CDR1 SGHRS and CDR2 YFSETQ. V lost 3 bases and J 1 base, leaving 10 bases between the germline ends. This CDR3 contains 15 residues. Here the CDR3 DNA reads TGCGCCAGCAGCTCAGGACGGGGGAACACCGGGGAGCTGTTTTTT. This codes for CASSSGRGNTGELFF.

This clone occurred many times. This rearrangement joins TRBV7-9 to TRBJ1-4; 9 bases line up with TRBD1. The ends lost 5 bases at V and 7 bases at J; junction bases unmatched: 8. The CDR3 extends over 15 amino acids. CDR1 and CDR2 (germline): SEHNR, FQNEAQ (reference sequence). The CDR3 loop reads CASSTRQGDLEKLFF. The CDR3 region has the DNA TGTGCCAGCAGCACCCGACAGGGGGATCTTGAAAAACTGTTTTTT.

The sample holds one count of this clone. The chain links TRBV11-2 to TRBJ1-5; D uncertain. CDR1 is SGHAT and CDR2 is FQNNGV in the germline V gene. CDR3 size: 14 residues. Trimming shortened V by 1 base and J by 2 bases, and 6 bases separated the two germline ends. The CDR3 sequence is CASSLAPGNQPQHF. As DNA, the CDR3 is TGTGCCAGCAGCTTAGCCCCAGGCAATCAGCCCCAGCATTTT.

The chain links TRBV9 to TRBJ2-7; D remains unclear. The CDR3 consists of 12 residues. V dropped 3 bases and J dropped 0 bases, with 4 bases sitting between them. CDR1 is SGDLS, CDR2 YYNGEE, per germline. CDR3 amino acids: CASSDSSYEQYF. CDR3 sequence (DNA): TGTGCCAGCAGCGACAGCTCCTACGAGCAGTACTTC.

V gene TRBV2 combines with J gene TRBJ1-6, with unresolved D. Trimming removed 5 bases at V and 9 bases at J, with 14 bases between. The germline V gene encodes CDR1 SNHLY and CDR2 FYNNEI. The CDR3 runs to 14 residues. CDR3 amino acids: CASSMPADGSPLHF. In DNA, the CDR3 is TGTGCCAGCAGTATGCCCGCAGACGGTTCACCCCTCCACTTT.

This clone was seen at least ten times. The chain has TRBV29-1 and TRBJ1-1; no clear D gene. Trimming took 4 bases from V and 5 from J, leaving 8 bases between them. This CDR3 has 11 amino acids. Germline loops: CDR1 SQVTM, CDR2 ANQGSEA. CDR3 nucleotide sequence: TGCAGCGTTGTTATTCCAACTGAAGCTTTCTTT. Amino acids: CSVVIPTEAFF.